This TCR beta chain was sequenced during a study of patients and donors after allogeneic stem cell transplantation. In TCRdb, the RT-PCR reads were re-called with MiXCR into one record per CDR3 protein. The sample lists about 72,000 distinct CDR3 sequences; approximately 26% were seen once. This clonotype was observed a few times. The CDR3 is 15 residues long. The germline V and J ends were trimmed by 2 bases and 7 bases, with 18 bases remaining between them. The germline V gene has CDR1 SGHRS and CDR2 YFSETQ. The J gene is TRBJ2-5, the V gene TRBV5-1, with D tentatively TRBD1 or TRBD2 (5 bases each). Sequences were obtained from blood, either unsorted or a sorted T cell fraction (not recorded which). The clonotype was recovered from a human donor who was either an allogeneic HSCT recipient or a stem cell or donor lymphocyte infusion donor (not recorded which). It is not recorded whose cells these are; they may come from a transplant donor. The CDR3: CASSFETPLGGTQYF. The CDR3 nucleotides are TGCGCCAGCAGCTTCGAAACTCCCCTTGGGGGGACCCAGTACTTC.